What follows is one T cell receptor (beta chain) and its context. These data belong to a study of blood T cell repertoires in COVID-19. Overall study: Sources were T cells, B-cell-depleted T cells, or PBMCs; the material itself was cDNA or gDNA.

Enrollment of patients from Seattle took place during active infection, with longitudinal follow-up. In the original analysis: From reference gene primer amplification, estimates of nucleated cell counts were derived. The table came from immunoSEQ multiplex PCR; TCRdb's copy has only in-frame clones and leaves some out. The DNA gave D and trimming, while V, J and clone size come from that table. The table shows tens of thousands of clones, with around 90% occurring only once. This CDR3 contains 15 residues. Germline V gives CDR1 LNHNV, CDR2 YYDKDF (reference sequence). V lost 0 bases and J lost 6; bases outside the gene matches: 6.

This receptor was identified in a man in his forties with COVID-19, enrolled during active disease. The chain carries TRBV15 and TRBJ1-2, with 8 bases identical to TRBD1. The sequencing input was peripheral blood. The CDR3 bases are TGTGCCACCAGCAGAGACAGGGGGCGCACGGATGGCTACACCTTC. Translated, it gives CATSRDRGRTDGYTF.